This entry describes one T cell receptor (beta chain). Its specificity is unknown. The data belong to a study of shared clonotypes between healthy human individuals. Study in general: Each donor's CD8 memory used one plate, CD8 naive two, each CD4 subset three.

Looked up from germline, CDR1 is MDHEN and CDR2 is SYDVKM. V dropped 3 bases and J dropped 5 bases, with 11 bases sitting between them. CDR3 size: 13 residues. Here immunoSEQ multiplex PCR was the method, and the copy in TCRdb shows in-frame clones only, minus some. The table records hundreds of thousands of clones, 90% to 96% of them present only once. Study-wide results and caveats: Lower generation probabilities were found for non-shared clonotypes than for those shared by all four donors. Sampling covered nothing but blood. Tissue TCR repertoires likely differ from those found in blood. Clonotype sharing across a few donors was observed for around 5% of naive CD4 clonotypes.

This chain uses TRBV28 with TRBJ2-7; the D is unclear. The sequence was collected from a woman aged 25 to 39 in good health. The sequencing sample was made of naive CD4+ T cells sorted from blood. Subset described: CD45RA+ positively selected. CDR3 residues: CASSFWSPDEQYF. CDR3 DNA sequence: TGTGCCAGCAGTTTCTGGTCCCCCGACGAGCAGTACTTC.